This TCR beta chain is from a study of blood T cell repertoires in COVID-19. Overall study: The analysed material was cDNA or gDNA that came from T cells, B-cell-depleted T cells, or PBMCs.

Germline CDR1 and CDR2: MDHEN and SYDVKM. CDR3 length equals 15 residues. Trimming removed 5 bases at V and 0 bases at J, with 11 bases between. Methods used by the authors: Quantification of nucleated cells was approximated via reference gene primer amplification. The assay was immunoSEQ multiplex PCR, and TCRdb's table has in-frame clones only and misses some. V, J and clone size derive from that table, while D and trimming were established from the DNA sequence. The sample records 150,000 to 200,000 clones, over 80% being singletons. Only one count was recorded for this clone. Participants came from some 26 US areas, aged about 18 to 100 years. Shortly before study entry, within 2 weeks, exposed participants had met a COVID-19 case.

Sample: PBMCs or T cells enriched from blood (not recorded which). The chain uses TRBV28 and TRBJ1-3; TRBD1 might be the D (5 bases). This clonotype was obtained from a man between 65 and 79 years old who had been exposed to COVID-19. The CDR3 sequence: CASSPSRGSGNTIYF. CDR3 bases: TGTGCCAGCAGTCCATCAAGGGGCTCTGGAAACACCATATATTTT.